This T cell receptor (beta chain) was captured in a study of T cells in women clearing cervical HPV infection (dated by TCRdb to 2017 to 2018). Looking at the study overall: The cases were about two dozen women with histologically confirmed HPV16-related CIN3 or worse, and 2 of those women had invasive cancers. Because only a few women had HLA typing data, the possibility that HLA type acted as a confounder could not be ruled out. The exploratory proof-of-principle case-control study was nested within the Guanacaste HPV Natural History Study in Costa Rica and compared TCR repertoires across cervical HPV16 outcomes. Median age was 34 years in cases versus around 37 in controls, and baseline characteristics did not differ significantly. Five blinded duplicates per group were added as quality controls, so that approximately 60 samples were obtained: 50 or so participants and 10 replicates. Cases were matched to controls by age within five years and by the year the sample was collected. Controls were more than 20 women whose single incident HPV16 infection cleared within 12 months without precancer or cancer developing. Blood from cases was collected at the visit where the lesion was first found, while blood from controls was collected once the infection could no longer be detected. In the parent cohort, about 10,000 women aged 18 or older were enrolled in Guanacaste, Costa Rica, during about 1993 to 1994 and were followed for six to seven years. Among cases, blood sampling came a median of approximately 150 days after lesion detection, with an interquartile range of about 80 to 220 days. Results the study describes overall, beyond this receptor: TRBV6-7 relative abundance was lower in cases than in controls (around 0.11% versus 0.16%; Bonferroni P = 0.0008). Random forest classifiers that combined richness and V gene abundances separated cases from controls with an estimated AUC of 0.83. Across sequencing depths, CIN3+ cases showed significantly higher TCR repertoire richness than controls, but evenness did not differ between the groups. T-cell numbers per sample were unknown, so richness differences could reflect varying T-cell content rather than repertoire biology. Because of the cross-sectional design, the study could not determine whether the associations came before infection or resulted from infection, and neither effector/memory subsets nor HPV-specific T cells were isolated.

The immunoSEQ assay used multiplex PCR to amplify TCR beta CDR3 regions from an average of around 1.2 ug of genomic DNA per sample. The assay corrected primer bias using a complete synthetic TCR repertoire to establish an amplification baseline. The amplicons were sequenced on the Illumina platform. In the authors' own workflow: Error correction of the sequences involved clustering with frequency ratios plus a modified nearest-neighbor algorithm, after which the sequences were analyzed in the immunoSEQ Analyzer using IMGT gene definitions. At each rarefaction depth, TCR richness and evenness were averaged across 20 rarefaction repeats, and any sample with fewer sequences than the depth was left out. Wilcoxon rank sum tests with FDR correction were used to compare relative abundances of V, D and J genes between the groups. An intraclass correlation of around 96% for TCR richness and an average of roughly 80% across 66 gene segments were obtained from the blinded duplicates. Here the immuneACCESS table is served through TCRdb, limited to in-frame sequences with V and J called. Missing clones are a known gap in these copies; in checked studies unresolved V genes cover under half, and the rest lacks a known reason. That table gives V, J and clone size, and the DNA gave D and trimming. The sample has 25,000 to 35,000 clones on record. The biggest ten clones account for 20% to 25% of the sample.

For this clone: It has no known antigen specificity. Read data end 3 residues before the CDR3 end; the end is taken from the germline J gene.

Every participant had a single incident cervical HPV16 infection, and prevalent HPV16 infections were excluded. Cervical HPV DNA was detected with MY09/MY11 PCR, and genotyping was done with dot-blot hybridization. Fifteen mL of heparinized blood were centrifuged, and the buffy coat was split into aliquots, frozen at -30 degrees C, and then kept at -80 degrees C. QIAGEN kits were used to extract genomic DNA from buffy coat specimens. The CDR3 covers 13 residues, taking in both the cysteine and the phenylalanine. The DNA has 30 bases, all within the CDR3, and is read from base 1. Trimming leaves V shorter by 4 bases and J shorter by 11 bases, with the junction holding 8 bases beyond the gene matches. Looking up the germline V gene (reference sequence) yields CDR1 GTSNPN and CDR2 SVGIG.

The sequencing input was blood buffy coat. Recombination connected TRBV30 to TRBJ1-6, with 7 middle bases fitting TRBD1. The receptor's source is a woman aged 18-70 years with a cervical HPV16 infection that either progressed to CIN3+ or cleared (not recorded which). The CDR3 bases that were read are TGTGCCTGGACCCCAGGCAGGGGGGCACCC. Its translation reads: CAWTPGRGAP. The entire CDR3 is CAWTPGRGAPLHF. The reference TRBV30 and TRBJ1-6 proteins fill in what lies around the CDR3, so the full variable domain reads SQTIHQWPATLVQPVGSPLSLECTVEGTSNPNLYWYRQAAGRGLQLLFYSVGIGQISSEVPQNLSASRPQDRQFILSSKKLLLSDSGFYLCAWTPGRGAPLHFGNGTRLTVT.